Sequencing of this T cell receptor (beta chain) was carried out in a study of shared T cell receptors in the human thymus. This table comes from immunoSEQ multiplex PCR, and its TCRdb copy is limited to in-frame clones, with some not included. The sample holds 600,000 or so clones; roughly 86% are singletons and the top ten take over 0.008%. Germline values: CDR1 ENHRY, CDR2 SYGVKD. The CDR3 has 16 residues. The germline V and J ends were trimmed by 2 bases and 1 base, with 12 bases remaining between them. The data also belong to a second study, concerning human thymus T cells. From that paper: Each of the donors was a healthy Finnish infant who was undergoing open corrective cardiac surgery for congenital heart defects. Resections from corrective heart surgery provided thymus tissue. Use of V and J genes seemed skewed within the thymic and blood repertoires.

The TCR comes from a boy under two years old with a congenital heart defect. The chain carries TRBV10-3 and TRBJ1-3, with D uncertain. The sequenced material came from thymocytes. CDR3 protein: CAISERRHSSGNTIYF. As DNA, the CDR3 is TGTGCCATCAGTGAGCGAAGACACTCTTCTGGAAACACCATATATTTT.